The source of this T cell receptor beta chain is a study of read filtering for tumor transcriptome and immune sequencing. Across the study: Revised staging placed roughly 8 patients in R-ISS I, about 17 in II, six or seven in III.

This clonotype was recorded many times. Its antigen is undetermined. Points from the study as a whole: The sorted CD138-negative fraction was a mixed bone marrow immune population, not purified T cells. Single-read clonotypes: 80% to 90% of IR-seq clonotypes (around 4% of reads), around three quarters of RNA-seq clonotypes (under 50% of reads).

Germline loops: CDR1 LGHDT, CDR2 YNNKEL (reference sequence). The CDR3 spans 17 residues. J lost 3 bases, V lost 4 bases, and 10 bases had no gene match. From about 400 ng of RNA, a library with molecular barcoded alpha/delta and beta/gamma adaptors was made. TCRdb reprocessed the reads with MiXCR, giving one entry per CDR3 protein. The sample carries about 58,000 distinct CDR3 sequences, 9% to 15% recorded once. Bone marrow was sampled from every patient at the time of active disease. The V call is TRBV3-1, the J call TRBJ2-2, with TRBD1 matching 8 bases. Input material: a population of CD138-negative cells sorted from bone marrow. This clonotype was sampled from a donor at least 40 years old with multiple myeloma. The CDR3 loop reads CASSRQVPTGDTGELFF. The CDR3 coding sequence is TGTGCCAGCAGCCGCCAGGTACCGACAGGGGACACCGGGGAGCTGTTTTTT. The full variable domain, completed using reference TRBV3-1 and TRBJ2-2, is DTAVSQTPKYLVTQMGNDKSIKCEQNLGHDTMYWYKQDSKKFLKIMFSYNNKELIINETVPNRFSPKSPDKAHLNLHINSLELGDSAVYFCASSRQVPTGDTGELFFGEGSRLTVL.